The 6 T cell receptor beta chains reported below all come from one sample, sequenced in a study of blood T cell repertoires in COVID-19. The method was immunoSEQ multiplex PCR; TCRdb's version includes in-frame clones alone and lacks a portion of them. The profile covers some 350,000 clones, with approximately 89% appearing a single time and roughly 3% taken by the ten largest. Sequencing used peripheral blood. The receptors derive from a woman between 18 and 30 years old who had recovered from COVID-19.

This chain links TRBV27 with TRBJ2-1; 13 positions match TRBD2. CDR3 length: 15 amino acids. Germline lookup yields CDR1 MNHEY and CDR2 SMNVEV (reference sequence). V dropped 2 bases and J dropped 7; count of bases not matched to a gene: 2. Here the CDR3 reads CASSLGTSGTNEQFF. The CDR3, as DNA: TGTGCCAGCAGTTTAGGGACTAGCGGGACGAATGAGCAGTTCTTC.

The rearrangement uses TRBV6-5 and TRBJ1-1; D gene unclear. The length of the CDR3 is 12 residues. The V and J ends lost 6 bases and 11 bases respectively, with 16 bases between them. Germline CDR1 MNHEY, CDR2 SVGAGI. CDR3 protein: CASSDLRMGAFF. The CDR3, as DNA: TGTGCCAGCAGCGACCTGAGGATGGGTGCTTTCTTT.

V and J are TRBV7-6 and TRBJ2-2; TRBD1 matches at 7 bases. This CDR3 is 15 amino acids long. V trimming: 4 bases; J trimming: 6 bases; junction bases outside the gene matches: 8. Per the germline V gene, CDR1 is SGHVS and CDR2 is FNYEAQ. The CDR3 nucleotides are TGTGCCAGCAGCTATTCATCGACAGGGCCCGGGGAGCTGTTTTTT. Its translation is CASSYSSTGPGELFF. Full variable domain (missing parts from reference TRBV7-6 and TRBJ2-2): GAGVSQSPRYKVTKRGQDVALRCDPISGHVSLYWYRQALGQGPEFLTYFNYEAQQDKSGLPNDRFSAERPEGSISTLTIQRTEQRDSAMYRCASSYSSTGPGELFFGEGSRLTVL.

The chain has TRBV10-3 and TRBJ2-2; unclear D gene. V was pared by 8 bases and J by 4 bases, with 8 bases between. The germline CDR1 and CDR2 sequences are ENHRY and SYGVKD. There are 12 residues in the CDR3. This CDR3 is CAIGSITGELFF. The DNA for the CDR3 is TGTGCCATCGGCAGTATCACCGGGGAGCTGTTTTTT.

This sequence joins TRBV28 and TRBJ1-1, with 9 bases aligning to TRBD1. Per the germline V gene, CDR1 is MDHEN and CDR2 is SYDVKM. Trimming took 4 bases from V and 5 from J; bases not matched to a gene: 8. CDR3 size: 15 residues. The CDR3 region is CASSSHRQGGTEAFF. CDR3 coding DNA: TGTGCCAGCAGTTCCCATAGACAGGGGGGGACTGAAGCTTTCTTT.

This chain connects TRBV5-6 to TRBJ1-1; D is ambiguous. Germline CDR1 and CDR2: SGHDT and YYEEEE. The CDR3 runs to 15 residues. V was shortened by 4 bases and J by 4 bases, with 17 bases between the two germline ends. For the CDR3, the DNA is TGTGCCAGCAGCCGGTTTGAGGTGAGGAGCACTGAAGCTTTCTTT. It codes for CASSRFEVRSTEAFF.